This T cell receptor beta chain was recorded in a study of shared clonotypes between healthy human individuals. Germline CDR1 is MNHNS and CDR2 is SASEGT. The CDR3 contains 13 residues. At deep level, the assay was performed. Original analysis: ImmunoSEQ gave junction-only sequences without quality scores, so filtering differed. Profiling relied on immunoSEQ multiplex PCR, and the TCRdb table lists in-frame clones only, not all of them. V and J calls and clone size are as listed in that table; D and trimming were resolved from the DNA. The sample lists approximately 2.5 million clones; 80% to 95% were seen once. In regard to this clone: Its target is unknown.

Notes on the study in general: Naive subsets, compared against memory subsets, generally had larger estimated richness values. About 5.2% was the fraction of naive CD4 clonotypes found shared across a few donors.

This clonotype was obtained from a young man in good health. Some clones in this sample may be carry-over from other donors' samples. The chain carries TRBV6-1 and TRBJ2-1; D might be TRBD2 (6 bases). The sequenced sample consisted of naive CD4+ T cells from PBMCs. Described subset: CD45RA+ positively selected. This CDR3 reads CAYRTEGYNEQFF. CDR3 in DNA: TGTGCGTATCGGACGGAGGGATACAATGAGCAGTTCTTC.